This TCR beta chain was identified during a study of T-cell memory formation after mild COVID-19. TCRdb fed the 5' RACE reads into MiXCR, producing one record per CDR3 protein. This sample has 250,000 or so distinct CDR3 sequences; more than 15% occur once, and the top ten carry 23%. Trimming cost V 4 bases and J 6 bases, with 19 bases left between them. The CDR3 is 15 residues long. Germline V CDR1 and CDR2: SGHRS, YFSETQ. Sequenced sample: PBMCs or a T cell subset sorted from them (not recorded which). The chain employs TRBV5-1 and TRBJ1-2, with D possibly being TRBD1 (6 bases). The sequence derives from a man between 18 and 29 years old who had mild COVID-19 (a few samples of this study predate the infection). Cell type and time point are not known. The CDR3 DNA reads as TGCGCCAGCAGCCCCGATGCTTGGACAGAGAATGGCTACACCTTC. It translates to CASSPDAWTENGYTF.